One sample yielded the 18 T cell receptor beta chains listed below, sequenced in a study of shared clonotypes between healthy human individuals. The repertoire was sequenced with immunoSEQ multiplex PCR; TCRdb's copy has only in-frame clones and lacks some. The sample yields about 1 million clones, around 76% seen once. Sequencing was carried out using memory CD4+ T cells sorted from blood. Documented subset: CD45RA-negative fraction. The receptors were gathered from a young man in good health.

The rearrangement uses TRBV5-1 and TRBJ2-2; 8 bases are shared with TRBD2. Germline V lookup: CDR1 SGHRS, CDR2 YFSETQ. The CDR3 extends over 14 amino acids. V lost 3 bases and J lost 6; bases outside the gene matches: 4. The CDR3 DNA is TGCGCCAGCAGCTCCACTAGCGGCGCCGGGGAGCTGTTTTTT. It encodes CASSSTSGAGELFF.

This chain joins TRBV14 and TRBJ2-3; D may be TRBD2 (6 bases). This CDR3 is built from 16 residues. V was trimmed by 2 bases and J by 6 bases, leaving 18 bases between them. CDR1 and CDR2 from the germline V gene are SGHDN and FVKESK. The chain's CDR3 is CASSQSGTPSLDTQYF. DNA for the CDR3: TGTGCCAGCAGCCAATCCGGGACTCCCTCTTTGGATACGCAGTATTTT. The whole variable domain, filled in from reference TRBV14 and TRBJ2-3, reads EAGVTQFPSHSVIEKGQTVTLRCDPISGHDNLYWYRRVMGKEIKFLLHFVKESKQDESGMPNNRFLAERTGGTYSTLKVQPAELEDSGVYFCASSQSGTPSLDTQYFGPGTRLTVL.

This clone was recorded once. The V call is TRBV18, the J call TRBJ2-1, with a possible D match to TRBD2 (6 bases). The V end was cut by 3 bases, the J end by 7 bases, with 7 bases between. CDR3 length: 12 amino acids. Looked up from germline, CDR1 is KGHSH and CDR2 is LQKENI. DNA of the CDR3: TGTGCCAGCTCACCTAGCGGAAATGAGCAGTTCTTC. Translation gives CASSPSGNEQFF.

A note on this clone: Different DNA sequences within this sample yield the same CDR3. The V gene is TRBV7-9, the J gene TRBJ2-7, with a weak D call TRBD1 (6 bases). CDR1 is SEHNR and CDR2 is FQNEAQ in the germline V gene (reference sequence). The CDR3 contains 13 residues. The V end was cut by 0 bases, the J end by 4 bases, with 7 bases between. The CDR3 DNA reads as TGTGCCAGCAGCTTAGCGGGGGCGTACGAGCAGTACTTC. This codes for CASSLAGAYEQYF.

For this clone: This sample also contains other DNA sequences that code for the same CDR3. This rearrangement joins TRBV28 to TRBJ2-7; a weak D match, TRBD1 (5 bases). Per the germline V gene, CDR1 is MDHEN and CDR2 is SYDVKM. Between the trimmed V and J ends, which lost 7 bases and 1 base, there was a span of 8 bases. This CDR3 contains 12 residues. As DNA, the CDR3 is TGTGCCAGCAAGGGGCAGTCCTACGAGCAGTACTTC. This sequence encodes CASKGQSYEQYF.

This chain links TRBV5-6 with TRBJ1-2, with a possible D match to TRBD1 (6 bases). V lost 0 bases to trimming and J lost 1 base, with 19 bases between them. This CDR3 is built from 18 residues. CDR1 is SGHDT, CDR2 YYEEEE, per germline. The CDR3 reads CASSLAGGAEYVNYGYTF. CDR3 nucleotide sequence: TGTGCCAGCAGCTTGGCGGGGGGGGCAGAGTACGTTAACTATGGCTACACCTTC. Complete variable domain (other parts from reference TRBV5-6 and TRBJ1-2): DAGVTQSPTHLIKTRGQQVTLRCSPKSGHDTVSWYQQALGQGPQFIFQYYEEEERQRGNFPDRFSGHQFPNYSSELNVNALLLGDSALYLCASSLAGGAEYVNYGYTFGSGTRLTVV.

Only a few counts were recorded for this clone. V is TRBV5-1 and J is TRBJ1-2, with a weak D call TRBD1 (5 bases). This CDR3 region has 13 residues. V was clipped by 3 bases and J by 2 bases, with 8 bases between them. The germline V gene encodes CDR1 SGHRS and CDR2 YFSETQ. The CDR3 region has the DNA TGCGCCAGCAGCTCCGGGGGGAACTATGGCTACACCTTC. It encodes CASSSGGNYGYTF. The full variable domain, completed using reference TRBV5-1 and TRBJ1-2, is KAGVTQTPRYLIKTRGQQVTLSCSPISGHRSVSWYQQTPGQGLQFLFEYFSETQRNKGNFPGRFSGRQFSNSRSEMNVSTLELGDSALYLCASSSGGNYGYTFGSGTRLTVV.

This clone was counted once. The chain uses TRBV7-2 and TRBJ2-3; 12 bases line up with TRBD2. CDR3 length: 15 residues. Germline values: CDR1 SGHTA, CDR2 FQGNSA. The J segment lost 3 bases and the V segment lost 4 bases, leaving 2 bases of the junction unmatched. CDR3 loop: CASSSTSGGTDTQYF. The CDR3 coding sequence is TGTGCCAGCAGCTCGACTAGCGGGGGTACAGATACGCAGTATTTT.

This rearrangement joins TRBV27 to TRBJ2-1, with D tentatively TRBD1 (5 bases). Germline V gene sequence: CDR1 MNHEY, CDR2 SMNVEV (reference sequence). The CDR3 totals 12 residues. Trimming removed 3 bases from V and 9 bases from J, with 9 bases in between. The CDR3 nucleotides are TGTGCCAGCAGTTTCAGGGTGGGTGAGCAGTTCTTC. Translated: CASSFRVGEQFF.

This chain joins TRBV5-1 and TRBJ2-7; 10 bases fit TRBD1. The CDR3 consists of 14 residues. V shed 4 bases and J 4 bases; nucleotides not matched to a gene: 5. CDR1 SGHRS and CDR2 YFSETQ come from the germline V gene. DNA for the CDR3: TGCGCCAGCAGCCTACAGGGACAGGGGTACGAGCAGTACTTC. Amino acid sequence: CASSLQGQGYEQYF.

This clone showed up many times. The chain joins TRBV6-1 to TRBJ2-3; D gene unclear. CDR1 is MNHNS and CDR2 is SASEGT in the germline V gene. This CDR3 has 14 residues. Trimming removed 8 bases at V and 5 bases at J, with 17 bases between. The CDR3 loop reads CASSTGRMGDTQYF. The DNA of the CDR3 is TGTGCCAGCTCCACGGGTCGAATGGGAGATACGCAGTATTTT.

The rearrangement uses TRBV5-6 and TRBJ2-5; the D is unclear. V was pared by 0 bases and J by 3 bases, with 15 bases between. This CDR3 region has 16 residues. The germline V gene has CDR1 SGHDT and CDR2 YYEEEE. CDR3 nucleotides: TGTGCCAGCAGCTTGGCCGGTGGCGGCAGAAAAGAGACCCAGTACTTC. It specifies CASSLAGGGRKETQYF.

The rearrangement links TRBV5-1 to TRBJ1-1, with D tentatively TRBD1 (5 bases). The V end was cut by 4 bases, the J end by 5 bases, with 9 bases between. The CDR3 is 12 residues long. Per germline, CDR1 SGHRS and CDR2 YFSETQ. In DNA form, the CDR3 reads TGCGCCAGCAGCGAGGGGTCTACTGAAGCTTTCTTT. As protein: CASSEGSTEAFF.

This clone was observed a few times. The chain recombines TRBV2 with TRBJ1-1; D perhaps matches TRBD1 (5 bases). The CDR3 is made up of 15 amino acids. Germline V gives CDR1 SNHLY, CDR2 FYNNEI. Trimming shortened V by 2 bases and J by 1 base, and 11 bases separated the two germline ends. The DNA of the CDR3 is TGTGCCAGCAGTGAACGGGGGTTAGGGAACACTGAAGCTTTCTTT. Protein product: CASSERGLGNTEAFF.

The V call is TRBV7-2, the J call TRBJ2-5; D is unclear. The germline gives CDR1 SGHTA, CDR2 FQGNSA. V shed 3 bases and J shed 5 bases, with 16 bases lying between them. The CDR3 spans 15 residues. The CDR3 DNA reads TGTGCCAGCAGCTTGTCCCGTAGGGCCGGGGAGACCCAGTACTTC. Its protein product is CASSLSRRAGETQYF.

The CDR3 loop is CASSSQGAVGNTIYF. CDR3 coding DNA: TGTGCCAGCAGCTCTCAGGGGGCCGTTGGAAACACCATATATTTT. The rearrangement links TRBV7-2 to TRBJ1-3; 8 bases match TRBD1. Germline-derived CDR1 and CDR2 are SGHTA and FQGNSA. The length of the CDR3 is 15 residues. V lost 4 bases, J lost 3 bases, and 5 bases stayed unmatched.

V and J are TRBV29-1 and TRBJ2-1, with 15 bases identical to TRBD2. This CDR3 has 15 residues. Germline lookup yields CDR1 SQVTM and CDR2 ANQGSEA. Unmatched junction bases numbered 9, after V lost 7 bases and J lost 8 bases. CDR3 region: CSGKGLAGGLDEQFF. The CDR3 DNA reads as TGCAGCGGGAAGGGACTAGCGGGAGGCCTAGATGAGCAGTTCTTC.

The genes are TRBV4-1 and TRBJ2-4; no definite D call. From germline, CDR1 is MGHRA and CDR2 YSYEKL. This CDR3 is 16 amino acids long. V shed 0 bases and J shed 1 base, with 10 bases lying between them. The CDR3 protein is CASSQDVSWAKNIQYF. DNA for the CDR3: TGCGCCAGCAGCCAAGATGTTTCTTGGGCCAAAAACATTCAGTACTTC.